The 26 T cell receptor beta chains below were found in one sample sequenced in a study of beta chain features in type 1 diabetes. Study observations and caveats: Type 1 diabetes patients had TCRB CDR3s that were shorter (moderately but significantly so) in all four CD4+ subsets.

The isolated RNA, all of it, was reverse transcribed, so expressed TCRB transcripts were what got sequenced. Generated by immunoSEQ multiplex PCR, the TCRdb table keeps only in-frame clones and is missing some. Of under 200,000 clones in the sample, just over 8% were seen once. Their antigens are not known. Specimen: central memory CD4+ T cells from blood. The receptors derive from a woman younger than 30 with type 1 diabetes.

This clone was detected a few times. The genes are TRBV5-8 and TRBJ1-1; no definite D call. CDR3 length equals 13 residues. CDR1 SGHTS and CDR2 YDEGEE come from the germline V gene. V lost 1 base and J lost 1, with 5 bases in between. The CDR3 loop is CASSLTRNTEAFF. The CDR3 nucleotides are TGTGCCAGCAGCTTGACCAGGAACACTGAAGCTTTCTTT.

This clone has just a few counts. The chain recombines TRBV6-6 with TRBJ2-7; TRBD1 aligns across 8 bases. J lost 3 bases, V lost 2 bases, and 6 bases had no gene match. Germline V gene sequence: CDR1 MNHNY, CDR2 SVGAGI (reference sequence). This CDR3 has 15 amino acids. This CDR3 reads CASSYTDRGGYEQYF. In DNA, the CDR3 is TGTGCCAGCAGTTACACTGACAGGGGTGGCTACGAGCAGTACTTC.

This clone was observed a handful of times. The chain combines TRBV2 with TRBJ2-3, with 10 bases aligning to TRBD2. Per the germline V gene, CDR1 is SNHLY and CDR2 is FYNNEI. CDR3 length: 15 amino acids. The junction had 6 bases not matched to a gene; V was cut back by 4 bases and J by 5 bases. As DNA, the CDR3 is TGTGCCAGCAGTGTGGGAGCGGGGGGGGGAGATACGCAGTATTTT. This codes for CASSVGAGGGDTQYF.

This clone was observed many times. CDR3: CARRENSYNEQFF. The CDR3, as DNA: TGTGCCAGACGGGAGAACTCCTACAATGAGCAGTTCTTC. The J gene is TRBJ2-1, the V gene TRBV21-1; TRBD2, the table's D call, lacks a check against the DNA. TRBV21-1 represents a pseudogene. The CDR3 is 13 amino acids.

The chain carries TRBV6-5 and TRBJ2-7; 9 bases match TRBD1. Trimming removed 0 bases from V and 6 bases from J; junction bases left unmatched: 9. Germline values: CDR1 MNHEY, CDR2 SVGAGI. This CDR3 comprises 16 residues. CDR3 in amino acids: CASSYSGPGTGFEQYF. The CDR3 nucleotides read TGTGCCAGCAGTTACTCGGGTCCCGGGACAGGGTTCGAGCAGTACTTC.

The V gene is TRBV12-5, the J gene TRBJ2-1; D gene unclear. CDR3 size: 12 residues. The ends were cut back, 6 bases at V and 1 base at J, with 4 bases in the middle. Germline V gene sequence: CDR1 LGHNT, CDR2 FRNRAP. CDR3 residues: CASGRSYNEQFF. The DNA for the CDR3 is TGTGCTAGTGGACGGTCCTACAATGAGCAGTTCTTC. Supplemented by reference TRBV12-5 and TRBJ2-1, the full variable domain reads DARVTQTPRHKVTEMGQEVTMRCQPILGHNTVFWYRQTMMQGLELLAYFRNRAPLDDSGMPKDRFSAEMPDATLATLKIQPSEPRDSAVYFCASGRSYNEQFFGPGTRLTVL.

The chain employs TRBV10-3 and TRBJ1-2; D is uncertain. Germline CDR1 is ENHRY and CDR2 is SYGVKD. Trimming shortened V by 11 bases and J by 4 bases, and 11 bases separated the two germline ends. This CDR3 contains 11 residues. The CDR3 loop reads CASGEGYGYTF. CDR3 nucleotide sequence: TGTGCCTCGGGAGAAGGCTATGGCTACACCTTC.

V is TRBV5-4 and J is TRBJ1-4, with 9 bases aligning to TRBD1. The germline V gene has CDR1 SGHNT and CDR2 YYREEE (reference sequence). The CDR3 consists of 16 residues. Trimming at V came to 5 bases and at J to 8 bases, leaving 13 bases not matched to a gene. DNA of the CDR3: TGTGCCAGCAGTTCACAACCGGGACAGGGCGCGGAAAAACTGTTTTTT. Translating gives CASSSQPGQGAEKLFF. The whole variable domain, remainder taken from reference TRBV5-4 and TRBJ1-4, is ETGVTQSPTHLIKTRGQQVTLRCSSQSGHNTVSWYQQALGQGPQFIFQYYREEENGRGNFPPRFSGLQFPNYSSELNVNALELDDSALYLCASSSQPGQGAEKLFFGSGTQLSVL.

This clone was counted between two and nine times. This chain uses TRBV5-6 with TRBJ1-2; 8 bases map to TRBD1. Germline V gene sequence: CDR1 SGHDT, CDR2 YYEEEE. The CDR3 is 16 residues long. J lost 2 bases, V lost 5 bases, and 11 bases had no gene match. Here the CDR3 DNA reads TGTGCCAGCAGGGAGTATGAGACAGGGGCCAACTATGGCTACACCTTC. It translates to CASREYETGANYGYTF.

This clone was seen more than once but under ten times. The chain joins TRBV18 to TRBJ2-5, with D possibly TRBD2 on 5 matching bases. V was cut by 3 bases and J by 2 bases, with 7 bases left in between. The CDR3 consists of 13 residues. Germline V gives CDR1 KGHSH, CDR2 LQKENI. CDR3 DNA: TGTGCCAGCTCACCGTCGGGGCAAGAGACCCAGTACTTC. It codes for CASSPSGQETQYF.

There are a few counts of this clone. The chain couples TRBV6-6 to TRBJ2-7; D is unresolved. V dropped 3 bases and J dropped 2 bases, with 8 bases sitting between them. The germline gives CDR1 MNHNY, CDR2 SVGAGI (reference sequence). There are 13 residues in the CDR3. CDR3 loop: CASSYEVPYEQYF. In DNA form, the CDR3 reads TGTGCCAGCAGTTATGAGGTCCCCTACGAGCAGTACTTC.

Only a few counts were recorded for this clone. V gene TRBV4-2 combines with J gene TRBJ1-2; 9 bases are shared with TRBD1. CDR3 length: 15 amino acids. J was trimmed by 2 bases and V by 0 bases; bases with no gene match: 1. Germline CDR1 LGHNA, CDR2 YNFKEQ. CDR3 sequence reads: CASSQETGGNYGYTF. CDR3 sequence (DNA): TGTGCCAGCAGCCAAGAGACAGGGGGGAACTATGGCTACACCTTC.

This clone was seen only a few times. The CDR3 sequence is CASSRGGVYEQYF. As DNA, the CDR3 is TGTGCCAGCAGCCGCGGGGGAGTCTACGAGCAGTACTTC. The chain uses TRBV7-7 and TRBJ2-7; 7 nucleotides agree with TRBD2. The junction had 4 bases not matched to a gene; V was cut back by 5 bases and J by 3 bases. This CDR3 is built from 13 residues. The germline CDR1 and CDR2 sequences are SSHAT and FNYEAQ (reference sequence).

The chain uses TRBV20-1 and TRBJ2-5; no definite D call. The V and J ends lost 5 bases and 5 bases respectively, with 9 bases between them. In germline, CDR1 is DFQATT, CDR2 SNEGSKA (reference sequence). CDR3 length: 11 amino acids. The CDR3 sequence: CSARTWETQYF. The CDR3 region has the DNA TGCAGTGCTCGAACATGGGAGACCCAGTACTTC.

This chain links TRBV7-2 with TRBJ2-7, with 13 bases lining up with TRBD2. V trimming: 4 bases; J trimming: 6 bases; junction bases outside the gene matches: 6. Germline CDR1 is SGHTA and CDR2 is FQGNSA. CDR3 length equals 15 residues. DNA of the CDR3: TGTGCCAGCAGCTCTCCCGGGACTAGCGGGACCGAGCAGTACTTC. Its protein product is CASSSPGTSGTEQYF. The whole variable domain, filled in from reference TRBV7-2 and TRBJ2-7, reads GAGVSQSPSNKVTEKGKDVELRCDPISGHTALYWYRQSLGQGLEFLIYFQGNSAPDKSGLPSDRFSAERTGGSVSTLTIQRTQQEDSAVYLCASSSPGTSGTEQYFGPGTRLTVT.

This clone was counted ten times or more. V is TRBV28 and J is TRBJ2-1; 8 positions agree with TRBD1. V dropped 5 bases and J dropped 7; count of bases not matched to a gene: 10. The CDR3 covers 15 residues. Germline V lookup: CDR1 MDHEN, CDR2 SYDVKM. CDR3 coding DNA: TGTGCCAGCAGTCGAAGAGGACAGGGTGCGAATGAGCAGTTCTTC. Residues: CASSRRGQGANEQFF.

This clone was detected only a few times. This chain connects TRBV18 to TRBJ1-6, with 8 bases lining up with TRBD1. This CDR3 contains 15 residues. Germline CDR1 KGHSH, CDR2 LQKENI. Trimming took 6 bases from V and 8 from J; bases not matched to a gene: 9. The CDR3 loop reads CASSRDAGGDSPLHF. DNA for the CDR3: TGTGCCAGCTCGCGGGATGCAGGGGGCGATTCACCCCTCCACTTT.

This clone turned up a few times. The chain has TRBV27 and TRBJ2-2, with TRBD2 matching over 7 bases. With V trimmed by 4 bases and J by 6 bases, 5 bases remained unmatched. The CDR3 loop spans 14 amino acids. Germline assignment: CDR1 MNHEY and CDR2 SMNVEV (reference sequence). The CDR3 is CASSSRGTAGELFF. CDR3 in DNA: TGTGCCAGCAGTTCGCGGGGGACGGCCGGGGAGCTGTTTTTT.

This clone was counted only a few times. The rearrangement links TRBV5-6 to TRBJ2-4; D is ambiguous. Germline V CDR1 and CDR2: SGHDT, YYEEEE. The CDR3 has 14 residues. Trimming took off 2 bases at V and 1 base at J, with 7 bases between the two ends. Here the CDR3 DNA reads TGTGCCAGCAGCTTATCCTCGGCCAAAAACATTCAGTACTTC. Its translation: CASSLSSAKNIQYF.

This clone occurred a few times. The same CDR3 can be traced to other DNA sequences in this sample. The chain has TRBV18 and TRBJ2-7, with 8 bases aligning to TRBD1. The germline V gene has CDR1 KGHSH and CDR2 LQKENI. CDR3 size: 14 residues. The J segment lost 3 bases and the V segment lost 3 bases, leaving 4 bases of the junction unmatched. Here the CDR3 DNA reads TGTGCCAGCTCACCCCCAGGGGGCTTCTACGAGCAGTACTTC. This codes for CASSPPGGFYEQYF. The whole variable domain, remainder taken from reference TRBV18 and TRBJ2-7, is NAGVMQNPRHLVRRRGQEARLRCSPMKGHSHVYWYRQLPEEGLKFMVYLQKENIIDESGMPKERFSAEFPKEGPSILRIQQVVRGDSAAYFCASSPPGGFYEQYFGPGTRLTVT.

This chain links TRBV21-1 with TRBJ2-1; the D segment call TRBD1 is taken from the table without a DNA check. TRBV21-1 is marked as a pseudogene. This CDR3 comprises 17 residues. The CDR3 nucleotides read TGTGCCAGCAGCAGAAATCCTCCCGGGACAGAATTCAATGAGCAGTTCTTC. This translates into CASSRNPPGTEFNEQFF.

Written as DNA, the CDR3 is TGTGCCAGCTCACCGAATCCGACTAGCGGGAGGGCCTTAGATACGCAGTATTTT. Residues: CASSPNPTSGRALDTQYF. The chain couples TRBV18 to TRBJ2-3; 14 bases are a match to TRBD2. V shed 3 bases and J 5 bases; nucleotides not matched to a gene: 10. Germline V gene data show CDR1 as KGHSH and CDR2 as LQKENI. The CDR3 contains 18 residues.

This clone has only a few counts. J is TRBJ1-2 and V is TRBV5-1, with 7 bases aligning to TRBD1. The V segment lost 4 bases and the J segment 2 bases; nucleotides outside the gene matches: 5. Germline-derived CDR1 and CDR2 are SGHRS and YFSETQ. The CDR3 contains 14 residues. The CDR3 coding sequence is TGCGCCAGCAGCCCTGGACAGGAGAACTATGGCTACACCTTC. Protein product: CASSPGQENYGYTF. Looking up the rest from reference TRBV5-1 and TRBJ1-2 gives the full variable domain: KAGVTQTPRYLIKTRGQQVTLSCSPISGHRSVSWYQQTPGQGLQFLFEYFSETQRNKGNFPGRFSGRQFSNSRSEMNVSTLELGDSALYLCASSPGQENYGYTFGSGTRLTVV.

The table lists this clone with a few counts. V gene TRBV10-3 combines with J gene TRBJ2-2, with D hard to call. Looked up from germline, CDR1 is ENHRY and CDR2 is SYGVKD. The length of the CDR3 is 15 residues. Trimming pared 9 bases from V and 1 base from J, leaving 15 bases between. CDR3 sequence: CAITGRLENTGELFF. CDR3 DNA sequence: TGTGCCATAACGGGTCGGCTAGAGAACACCGGGGAGCTGTTTTTT.

The rearrangement joins TRBV5-1 to TRBJ1-5, with D possibly TRBD1 on 6 matching bases. This CDR3 has 14 residues. The V and J ends lost 1 base and 7 bases respectively, with 12 bases between them. Germline V CDR1 and CDR2: SGHRS, YFSETQ. CDR3 amino acids: CASSLWGPAQPQHF. The CDR3, as DNA: TGCGCCAGCAGCTTGTGGGGGCCGGCACAGCCCCAGCATTTT. Combining the CDR3 with reference TRBV5-1 and TRBJ1-5 gives the whole variable domain KAGVTQTPRYLIKTRGQQVTLSCSPISGHRSVSWYQQTPGQGLQFLFEYFSETQRNKGNFPGRFSGRQFSNSRSEMNVSTLELGDSALYLCASSLWGPAQPQHFGDGTRLSIL.

This clone was seen more than once but under ten times. J is TRBJ2-3 and V is TRBV28, with 9 bases matching TRBD1. The CDR3 has 16 amino acids. CDR1 and CDR2 (germline): MDHEN, SYDVKM. J lost 5 bases, V lost 4 bases, and 10 bases had no gene match. The CDR3 sequence: CASSSTGGRGQDTQYF. In DNA, the CDR3 is TGTGCCAGCAGTTCGACAGGGGGGAGGGGACAAGATACGCAGTATTTT.